These 23 T cell receptor beta chains came from one sample sequenced in a study of CD8 T cells in ankylosing spondylitis. In TCRdb, the 5' RACE reads were re-called with MiXCR into one record per CDR3 protein. The sample consists of about 250,000 distinct CDR3 sequences, 30% to 35% of them appearing once. The material sequenced was blood, either unsorted or a sorted T cell fraction (not recorded which). The origin of the receptors is a male donor with ankylosing spondylitis or in good health (not recorded which).

The chain employs TRBV5-1 and TRBJ2-2; 9 bases agree with TRBD1. V dropped 7 bases and J dropped 3; count of bases not matched to a gene: 7. CDR1 SGHRS and CDR2 YFSETQ come from the germline V gene. CDR3 size: 15 residues. CDR3: CASGPGQGDTGELFF. The CDR3, as DNA: TGCGCCAGCGGACCGGGACAGGGAGACACCGGGGAGCTGTTTTTT.

The CDR3 coding sequence is TGCAGCGACCAACAGGGGGACTATGGCTACACCTTC. Protein: CSDQQGDYGYTF. The chain is built from TRBV29-1 and TRBJ1-2, with 8 nucleotides matching TRBD1. CDR1 and CDR2 (germline): SQVTM, ANQGSEA. This CDR3 is 12 amino acids long. The V segment lost 7 bases and the J segment 3 bases; nucleotides outside the gene matches: 4.

This clonotype was recorded many times. The chain recombines TRBV29-1 with TRBJ1-2, with a possible D match to TRBD1 (5 bases). Germline V gene data show CDR1 as SQVTM and CDR2 as ANQGSEA. The V gene lost 3 bases and the J gene lost 4 bases, with 9 bases spanning the gap. This CDR3 comprises 12 residues. The CDR3 reads CSVDPGLYGYTF. The CDR3 nucleotides read TGCAGCGTTGACCCGGGGCTCTATGGCTACACCTTC.

This chain links TRBV15 with TRBJ2-3; 9 nucleotides line up with TRBD2. The V and J ends lost 3 bases and 2 bases, in that order; junction bases with no gene match: 15. The CDR3 has 19 residues. CDR1 and CDR2 from the germline V gene are LNHNV and YYDKDF (reference sequence). The CDR3 nucleotides read TGTGCCACCAGCAGTCGGTTTAGCGGGGGCCCACCTTCCACAGATACGCAGTATTTT. Encoded protein: CATSSRFSGGPPSTDTQYF. Filled out from reference TRBV15 and TRBJ2-3, the complete variable domain reads DAMVIQNPRYQVTQFGKPVTLSCSQTLNHNVMYWYQQKSSQAPKLLFHYYDKDFNNEADTPDNFQSRRPNTSFCFLDIRSPGLGDTAMYLCATSSRFSGGPPSTDTQYFGPGTRLTVL.

The chain employs TRBV7-3 and TRBJ2-1; D may match TRBD1 or TRBD2 (6 bases each). Germline lookup yields CDR1 SGHTA and CDR2 FQGTGA. The V and J ends lost 0 bases and 7 bases respectively, with 13 bases between them. CDR3 length equals 15 residues. CDR3 nucleotide sequence: TGTGCCAGCAGCTTAACGGGGGGCAGTGGTAATGAGCAGTTCTTC. It codes for CASSLTGGSGNEQFF.

The V gene is TRBV29-1, the J gene TRBJ2-1; 8 bases line up with TRBD2. Trimming removed 4 bases from V and 0 bases from J; junction bases left unmatched: 2. CDR3 length: 14 residues. Germline CDR1 and CDR2: SQVTM and ANQGSEA. The CDR3 reads CSVGSGVSYNEQFF. For the CDR3, the DNA is TGCAGCGTTGGTAGCGGGGTCTCCTACAATGAGCAGTTCTTC.

This chain connects TRBV3-1 to TRBJ2-6, with 8 bases identical to TRBD1. Germline V gene data show CDR1 as LGHDT and CDR2 as YNNKEL (reference sequence). V dropped 2 bases and J dropped 4; count of bases not matched to a gene: 4. This CDR3 is built from 16 residues. The CDR3 protein is CASSQRQGTGANVLTF. Here the CDR3 DNA reads TGTGCCAGCAGCCAAAGACAGGGGACCGGGGCCAACGTCCTGACTTTC. The full variable domain, with the rest looked up from reference TRBV3-1 and TRBJ2-6, is DTAVSQTPKYLVTQMGNDKSIKCEQNLGHDTMYWYKQDSKKFLKIMFSYNNKELIINETVPNRFSPKSPDKAHLNLHINSLELGDSAVYFCASSQRQGTGANVLTFGAGSRLTVL.

Comments on this clonotype: One end of the junction is discordant with germline, which a read error may explain. The chain joins TRBV7-9 to TRBJ1-2; the D is unclear. CDR3 length: 10 amino acids. CDR1 SEHNR and CDR2 FQNEAQ come from the germline V gene (reference sequence). CDR3 amino acids: CASSLGYGVF. CDR3 nucleotide sequence: TGTGCCAGCAGCTTAGGGTACGGGGTCTTC.

This clonotype came up a few times. The chain combines TRBV11-2 with TRBJ2-1; possibly TRBD2 for D (6 bases). Germline values: CDR1 SGHAT, CDR2 FQNNGV. This CDR3 spans 14 amino acids. Trimming removed 5 bases from V and 10 bases from J, with 18 bases in between. CDR3 sequence: CASSQPGLSGEQFF. The CDR3 nucleotides are TGTGCCAGCAGCCAACCGGGACTTTCGGGGGAGCAGTTCTTC.

The rearrangement joins TRBV20-1 to TRBJ2-1; unclear D gene. With 5 bases removed from V and 7 bases from J, the gap between germline ends came to 12 bases. CDR3 length: 12 amino acids. CDR1 DFQATT and CDR2 SNEGSKA come from the germline V gene (reference sequence). The chain's CDR3 is CSASRDGNEQFF. In nucleotides, the CDR3 is TGCAGTGCTTCTAGAGATGGAAATGAGCAGTTCTTC.

In its sample, this clonotype was seen a few times. The rearrangement links TRBV20-1 to TRBJ2-2, with 9 bases that match TRBD2. V gave up 0 bases and J gave up 0 bases; unmatched junction bases: 5. The CDR3 is 17 residues long. Germline CDR1 reads DFQATT; CDR2 reads SNEGSKA (reference sequence). CDR3 in amino acids: CSARDLASGTNTGELFF. The CDR3 region has the DNA TGCAGTGCTAGAGATCTGGCTAGCGGGACGAACACCGGGGAGCTGTTTTTT.

The CDR3 is CASSQERGGSQPQHF. For the CDR3, the DNA is TGCGCCAGCAGCCAAGAGAGGGGGGGTAGTCAGCCCCAGCATTTT. V gene TRBV4-1 combines with J gene TRBJ1-5; a weak D match, TRBD1 (6 bases). The CDR3 sequence is 15 residues long. The ends were cut back, 0 bases at V and 6 bases at J, with 12 bases in the middle. CDR1 MGHRA and CDR2 YSYEKL come from the germline V gene.

This clonotype came up once. This chain joins TRBV12-3 or TRBV12-4 and TRBJ2-5, with D perhaps matching TRBD2 (7 bases). The V end was cut by 6 bases, the J end by 6 bases, with 20 bases between. The CDR3 length is 15 residues. CDR3 in amino acids: CASSSPSGGTKTQYF. CDR3 bases: TGTGCCAGCAGCTCCCCCTCGGGGGGCACAAAGACCCAGTACTTC.

This clonotype was detected a few times. The J gene is TRBJ2-3, the V gene TRBV29-1; maybe TRBD2 (7 bases). The V end lost 7 bases, the J end lost 5 bases, and 16 bases lay between the germline ends. Germline V CDR1 and CDR2: SQVTM, ANQGSEA. This CDR3 region has 13 residues. CDR3 residues: CSAWGGAGDTQYF. The CDR3 region has the DNA TGCAGCGCCTGGGGGGGGGCCGGAGATACGCAGTATTTT.

This clonotype was recorded a few times. The chain joins TRBV27 to TRBJ1-5, with D unresolved. This CDR3 contains 13 residues. CDR1 MNHEY and CDR2 SMNVEV come from the germline V gene (reference sequence). V was shortened by 3 bases and J by 5 bases, with 8 bases between the two germline ends. The CDR3 loop reads CASSLSRDQPQHF. The DNA for the CDR3 is TGTGCCAGCAGTTTGTCCCGGGATCAGCCCCAGCATTTT.

V gene TRBV6-5 combines with J gene TRBJ2-7; D tentatively reads TRBD1 or TRBD2 (5 bases each). Germline CDR1 is MNHEY and CDR2 is SVGAGI. The CDR3 is 15 amino acids. Trimming took off 0 bases at V and 5 bases at J, with 14 bases between the two ends. CDR3 loop: CASSYSSGGRDEQYF. Here the CDR3 DNA reads TGTGCCAGCAGTTACTCAAGTGGGGGAAGGGACGAGCAGTACTTC.

The chain couples TRBV5-6 to TRBJ2-2; 7 bases fit TRBD1. V shed 0 bases and J 5 bases; nucleotides not matched to a gene: 7. The CDR3 spans 16 residues. Germline assignment: CDR1 SGHDT and CDR2 YYEEEE. CDR3 in amino acids: CASSLDWTGPTGELFF. CDR3 coding DNA: TGTGCCAGCAGCTTGGATTGGACAGGCCCGACCGGGGAGCTGTTTTTT.

The V gene is TRBV20-1, the J gene TRBJ1-1; TRBD1 aligns across 7 bases. The junction had 7 bases not matched to a gene; V was cut back by 6 bases and J by 3 bases. The CDR3 consists of 13 residues. Germline V gives CDR1 DFQATT, CDR2 SNEGSKA (reference sequence). CDR3 protein: CSAPSGTDTEAFF. DNA of the CDR3: TGCAGTGCCCCTTCCGGGACAGACACTGAAGCTTTCTTT.

V and J are TRBV10-3 and TRBJ2-4, with D tentatively TRBD1 or TRBD2 (5 bases each). V gave up 7 bases and J gave up 1 base, with 20 bases separating them. CDR3 length equals 17 residues. The germline V gene encodes CDR1 ENHRY and CDR2 SYGVKD. The CDR3 DNA is TGTGCCATCAAAGACCCTGTGGGGGAAGGGGCCAAAAACATTCAGTACTTC. Its protein is CAIKDPVGEGAKNIQYF.

In this sample, this clonotype turned up a few times. The chain employs TRBV7-6 and TRBJ2-5, with D perhaps being TRBD1 or TRBD2 (5 bases each). Per germline, CDR1 SGHVS and CDR2 FNYEAQ. The length of the CDR3 is 17 residues. The V gene lost 3 bases and the J gene lost 4 bases, with 21 bases spanning the gap. For the CDR3, the DNA is TGTGCCAGCAGCTTCCGAAGGGCGGGCCTGAGGGGAGAGACCCAGTACTTC. Its protein is CASSFRRAGLRGETQYF.

This clonotype was counted only a few times. The V gene is TRBV29-1, the J gene TRBJ2-5, with 7 bases fitting TRBD2. The V and J ends lost 0 bases and 5 bases, in that order; junction bases with no gene match: 9. This CDR3 has 15 residues. Germline CDR1 SQVTM, CDR2 ANQGSEA. In nucleotides, the CDR3 is TGCAGCGTTGAAGATCTGGGGACTACGGGGGAGACCCAGTACTTC. Its translation: CSVEDLGTTGETQYF.

The rearrangement uses TRBV7-9 and TRBJ2-7; a possible D gene is TRBD2 (6 bases). The CDR3 is 16 residues long. Trimming cost V 1 base and J 3 bases, with 16 bases left between them. Per the germline V gene, CDR1 is SEHNR and CDR2 is FQNEAQ (reference sequence). The CDR3 nucleotides read TGTGCCAGCAGCTTAGTCGCCTTCCGGCGGGACTACGAGCAGTACTTC. It is translated as CASSLVAFRRDYEQYF.

This clonotype was seen more than once but under ten times. The rearrangement uses TRBV12-3 or TRBV12-4 and TRBJ1-2; no firm D call. CDR3 size: 14 residues. The V gene lost 1 base and the J gene lost 3 bases, with 9 bases spanning the gap. CDR3 DNA sequence: TGTGCCAGCAGTTTAGTGGCCAGAGACTATGGCTACACCTTC. Translating it yields CASSLVARDYGYTF.